The entry below describes one TCR beta chain. Its antigen remains unknown. Sequenced by immunoSEQ multiplex PCR; TCRdb stores in-frame clones only, minus some. Of about 98,000 clones listed, approximately 88% are singletons. The data stem from a study of T cell responses to AZD1222 COVID-19 vaccine. Findings and limits, study-wide: White British donors predominated, females outnumbered males, and clonal diversity was possibly underestimated. Regions left unmutated in variants are reportedly the target of nearly half of spike-specific TCRs.

This CDR3 region has 13 residues. V was shortened by 2 bases and J by 5 bases, with 6 bases between the two germline ends. The germline CDR1 and CDR2 sequences are MNHEY and SVGEGT. This rearrangement joins TRBV6-2 or TRBV6-3 to TRBJ2-2; D gene uncertain. This receptor was identified in an adult in good health. Sequences were derived from peripheral blood, sampled on day 0 of AZD1222 vaccination. DNA of the CDR3: TGTGCCAGCAGTTACATGGGAACCGGGGAGCTGTTTTTT. Encoded protein: CASSYMGTGELFF.